One sample yielded the 4 T cell receptor beta chains listed below, sequenced in a study of CD8 T cells in ankylosing spondylitis. From the 5' RACE reads, TCRdb called clonotypes with MiXCR, one entry per CDR3 protein. Here the sample spans 350,000 to 400,000 distinct CDR3 sequences, 20% being singletons. Sample: blood, either unsorted or a sorted T cell fraction (not recorded which). Receptor source: a male donor with ankylosing spondylitis or in good health (not recorded which).

The chain is built from TRBV6-5 and TRBJ2-2, with 7 bases lining up with TRBD2. Looked up from germline, CDR1 is MNHEY and CDR2 is SVGAGI. With V trimmed by 4 bases and J by 3 bases, 17 bases remained unmatched. The CDR3 sequence is 19 residues long. CDR3 sequence: CASSSGVGLDDLDTGELFF. Written as DNA, the CDR3 is TGTGCCAGCAGTTCAGGAGTTGGACTAGATGACCTTGACACCGGGGAGCTGTTTTTT.

In this sample, this clonotype turned up a few times. The genes are TRBV12-3 or TRBV12-4 and TRBJ2-1; the match to TRBD2 covers 10 bases. This CDR3 contains 17 residues. The V gene end was trimmed by 4 bases and the J gene end by 0 bases; junction bases not matched to a gene: 6. CDR3 protein: CASSSGLAKSSYNEQFF. CDR3 DNA sequence: TGTGCCAGCAGTTCGGGACTAGCGAAGAGCTCCTACAATGAGCAGTTCTTC.

Only one count was recorded for this clonotype. The chain has TRBV25-1 and TRBJ2-1, with 7 bases that match TRBD1. The V gene end was trimmed by 4 bases and the J gene end by 9 bases; junction bases not matched to a gene: 12. Germline V gene lookup returns CDR1 MGHDK and CDR2 SYGVNS. The CDR3 runs to 15 residues. Written as DNA, the CDR3 is TGTGCCAGCAGTGTCACAGGGGTTGGAGTTGGTGAGCAGTTCTTC. As protein: CASSVTGVGVGEQFF.

This clonotype was picked up a small number of times. This chain links TRBV5-6 with TRBJ2-7, with 9 nucleotides matching TRBD1. V shed 2 bases and J 1 base; nucleotides not matched to a gene: 4. CDR3 length: 15 residues. The germline gives CDR1 SGHDT, CDR2 YYEEEE. The CDR3 DNA sequence: TGTGCCAGCAGCTTTAAGACAGGGGGATCCTACGAGCAGTACTTC. Encoded protein: CASSFKTGGSYEQYF.